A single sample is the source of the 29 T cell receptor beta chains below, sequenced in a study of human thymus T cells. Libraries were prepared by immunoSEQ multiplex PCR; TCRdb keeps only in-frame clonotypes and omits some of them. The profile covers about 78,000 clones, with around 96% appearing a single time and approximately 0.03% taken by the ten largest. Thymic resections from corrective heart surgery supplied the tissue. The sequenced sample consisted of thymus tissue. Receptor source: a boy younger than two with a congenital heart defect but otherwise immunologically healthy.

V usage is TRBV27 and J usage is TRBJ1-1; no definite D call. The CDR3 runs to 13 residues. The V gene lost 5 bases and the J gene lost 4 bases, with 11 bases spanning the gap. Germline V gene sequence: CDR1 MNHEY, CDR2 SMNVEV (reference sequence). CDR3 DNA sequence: TGTGCCAGCAGTCCCCGTGTGAGCACTGAAGCTTTCTTT. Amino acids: CASSPRVSTEAFF.

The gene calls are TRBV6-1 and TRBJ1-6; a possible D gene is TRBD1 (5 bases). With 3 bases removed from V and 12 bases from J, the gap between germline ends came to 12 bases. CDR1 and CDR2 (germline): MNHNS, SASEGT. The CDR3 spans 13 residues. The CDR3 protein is CASSEGTMLPLHF. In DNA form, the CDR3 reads TGTGCCAGCAGTGAGGGGACTATGTTACCCCTCCACTTT.

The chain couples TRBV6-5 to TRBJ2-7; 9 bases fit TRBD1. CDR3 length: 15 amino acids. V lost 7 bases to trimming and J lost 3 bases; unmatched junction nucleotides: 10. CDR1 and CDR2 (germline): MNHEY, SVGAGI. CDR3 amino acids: CASTTGGREIYEQYF. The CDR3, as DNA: TGTGCCAGCACCACAGGGGGCAGGGAGATCTACGAGCAGTACTTC.

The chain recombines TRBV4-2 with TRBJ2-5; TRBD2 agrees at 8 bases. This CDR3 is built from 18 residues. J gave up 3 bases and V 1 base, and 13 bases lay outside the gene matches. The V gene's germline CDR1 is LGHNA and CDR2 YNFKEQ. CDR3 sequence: CASSQVGGRGGLKETQYF. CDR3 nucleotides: TGTGCCAGCAGCCAAGTAGGCGGACGCGGGGGGTTAAAAGAGACCCAGTACTTC.

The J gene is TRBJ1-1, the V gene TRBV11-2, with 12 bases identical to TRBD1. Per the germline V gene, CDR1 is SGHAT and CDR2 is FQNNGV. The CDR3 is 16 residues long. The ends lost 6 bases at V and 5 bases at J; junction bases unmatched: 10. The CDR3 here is CASSSGTGGLGTEAFF. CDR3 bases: TGTGCCAGCAGTTCCGGGACAGGGGGCTTGGGGACTGAAGCTTTCTTT.

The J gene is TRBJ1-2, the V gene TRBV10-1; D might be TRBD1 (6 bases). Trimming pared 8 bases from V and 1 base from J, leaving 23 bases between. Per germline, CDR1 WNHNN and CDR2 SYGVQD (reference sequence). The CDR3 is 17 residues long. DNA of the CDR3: TGCGCCAGCTCAAACGGTACAGCGAGGACAGTTAACTATGGCTACACCTTC. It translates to CASSNGTARTVNYGYTF.

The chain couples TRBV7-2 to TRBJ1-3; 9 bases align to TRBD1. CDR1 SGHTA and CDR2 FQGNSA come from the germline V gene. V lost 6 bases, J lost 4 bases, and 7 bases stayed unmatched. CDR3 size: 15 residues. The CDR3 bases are TGTGCCAGCAGTCTTACAGGGGGCGCGGGAAACACCATATATTTT. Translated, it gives CASSLTGGAGNTIYF.

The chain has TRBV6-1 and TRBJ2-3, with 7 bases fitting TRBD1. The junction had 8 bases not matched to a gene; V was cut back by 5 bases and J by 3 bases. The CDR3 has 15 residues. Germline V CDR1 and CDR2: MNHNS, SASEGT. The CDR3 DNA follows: TGTGCCAGCAGTACCTCGAACAGGGGAACAGATACGCAGTATTTT. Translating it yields CASSTSNRGTDTQYF.

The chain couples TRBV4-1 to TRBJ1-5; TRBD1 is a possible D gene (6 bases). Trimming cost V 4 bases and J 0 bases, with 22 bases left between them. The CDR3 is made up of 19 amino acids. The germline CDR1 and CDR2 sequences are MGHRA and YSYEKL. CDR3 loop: CASSPIPRGGLYSNQPQHF. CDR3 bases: TGCGCCAGCAGCCCAATACCGAGGGGGGGGTTATATAGCAATCAGCCCCAGCATTTT.

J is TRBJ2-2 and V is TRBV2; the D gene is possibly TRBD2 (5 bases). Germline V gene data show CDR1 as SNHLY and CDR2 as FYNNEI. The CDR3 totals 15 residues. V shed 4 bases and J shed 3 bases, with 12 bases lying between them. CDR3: CASSVEGQDTGELFF. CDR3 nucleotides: TGTGCCAGCAGTGTCGAGGGCCAGGACACCGGGGAGCTGTTTTTT. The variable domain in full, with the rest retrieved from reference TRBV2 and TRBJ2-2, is EPEVTQTPSHQVTQMGQEVILRCVPISNHLYFYWYRQILGQKVEFLVSFYNNEISEKSEIFDDQFSVERPDGSNFTLKIRSTKLEDSAMYFCASSVEGQDTGELFFGEGSRLTVL.

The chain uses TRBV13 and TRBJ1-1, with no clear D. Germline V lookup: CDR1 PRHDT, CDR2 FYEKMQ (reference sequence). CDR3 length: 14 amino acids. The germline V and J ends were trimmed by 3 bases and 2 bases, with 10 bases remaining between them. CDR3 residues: CASSFFSKNTEAFF. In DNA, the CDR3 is TGTGCCAGCAGCTTCTTTTCAAAAAACACTGAAGCTTTCTTT. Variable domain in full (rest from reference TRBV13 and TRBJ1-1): AAGVIQSPRHLIKEKRETATLKCYPIPRHDTVYWYQQGPGQDPQFLISFYEKMQSDKGSIPDRFSAQQFSDYHSELNMSSLELGDSALYFCASSFFSKNTEAFFGQGTRLTVV.

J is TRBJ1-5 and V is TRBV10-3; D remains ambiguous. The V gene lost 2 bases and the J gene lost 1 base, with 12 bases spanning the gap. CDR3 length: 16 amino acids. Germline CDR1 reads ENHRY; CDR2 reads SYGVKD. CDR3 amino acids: CAISEPSEESNQPQHF. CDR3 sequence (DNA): TGTGCCATCAGTGAGCCGAGTGAGGAAAGCAATCAGCCCCAGCATTTT.

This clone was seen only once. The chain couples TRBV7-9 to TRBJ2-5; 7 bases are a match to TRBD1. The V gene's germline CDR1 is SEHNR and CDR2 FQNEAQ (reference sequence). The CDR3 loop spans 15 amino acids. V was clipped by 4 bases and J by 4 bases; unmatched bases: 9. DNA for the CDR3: TGTGCCAGCAGCTCAAACAGGGGTGGGTCAGAGACCCAGTACTTC. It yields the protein CASSSNRGGSETQYF.

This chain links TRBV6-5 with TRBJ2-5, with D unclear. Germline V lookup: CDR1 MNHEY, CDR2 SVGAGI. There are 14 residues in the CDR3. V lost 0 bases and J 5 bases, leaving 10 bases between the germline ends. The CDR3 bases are TGTGCCAGCAGTTACTCGGGGTTGGGGGAGACCCAGTACTTC. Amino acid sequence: CASSYSGLGETQYF.

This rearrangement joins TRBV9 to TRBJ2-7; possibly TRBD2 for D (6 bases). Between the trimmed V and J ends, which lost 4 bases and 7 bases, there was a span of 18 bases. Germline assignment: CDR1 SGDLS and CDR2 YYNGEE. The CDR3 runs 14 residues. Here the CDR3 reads CASSPRDSNWEQYF. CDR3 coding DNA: TGTGCCAGCAGCCCGAGGGACTCCAACTGGGAGCAGTACTTC.

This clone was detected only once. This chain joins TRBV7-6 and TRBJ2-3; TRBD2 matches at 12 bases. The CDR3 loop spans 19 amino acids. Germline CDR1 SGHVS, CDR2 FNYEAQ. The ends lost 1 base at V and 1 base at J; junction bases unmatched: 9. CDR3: CASSLGLAGVCEGTDTQYF. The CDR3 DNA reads TGTGCCAGCAGCTTAGGACTAGCGGGAGTTTGTGAGGGCACAGATACGCAGTATTTT.

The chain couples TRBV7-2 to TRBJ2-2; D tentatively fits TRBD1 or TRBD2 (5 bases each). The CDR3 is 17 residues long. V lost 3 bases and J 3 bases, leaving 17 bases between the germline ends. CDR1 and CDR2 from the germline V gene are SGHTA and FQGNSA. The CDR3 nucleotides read TGTGCCAGCAGCTTCCATTCGGGGCTCGGCTACACCGGGGAGCTGTTTTTT. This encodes CASSFHSGLGYTGELFF.

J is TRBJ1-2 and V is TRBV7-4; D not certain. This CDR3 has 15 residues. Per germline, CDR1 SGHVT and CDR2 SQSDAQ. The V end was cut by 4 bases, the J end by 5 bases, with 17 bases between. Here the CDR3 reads CASSSSFPPTYGYTF. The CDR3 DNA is TGTGCCAGCAGCTCCTCCTTCCCACCTACGTATGGCTACACCTTC.

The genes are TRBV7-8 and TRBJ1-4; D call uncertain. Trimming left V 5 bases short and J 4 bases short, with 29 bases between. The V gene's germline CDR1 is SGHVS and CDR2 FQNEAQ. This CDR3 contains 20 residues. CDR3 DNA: TGTGCCAGCAGCCCACCCGTGACCTACATCACGCCGGAACATAATGAAAAACTGTTTTTT. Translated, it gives CASSPPVTYITPEHNEKLFF.

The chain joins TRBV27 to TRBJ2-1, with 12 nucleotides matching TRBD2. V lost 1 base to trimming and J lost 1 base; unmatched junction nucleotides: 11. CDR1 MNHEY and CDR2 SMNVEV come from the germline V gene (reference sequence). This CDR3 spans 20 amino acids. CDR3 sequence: CASSLWASGRAPLSYNEQFF. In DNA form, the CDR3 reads TGTGCCAGCAGTTTATGGGCTAGCGGGAGGGCCCCTCTGTCCTACAATGAGCAGTTCTTC.

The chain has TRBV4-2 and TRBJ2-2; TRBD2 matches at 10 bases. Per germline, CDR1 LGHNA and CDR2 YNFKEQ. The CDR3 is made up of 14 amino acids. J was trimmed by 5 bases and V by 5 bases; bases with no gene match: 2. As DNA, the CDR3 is TGTGCCAGCAGCACGGGACTAGCGACCGGGGAGCTGTTTTTT. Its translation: CASSTGLATGELFF.

The CDR3 sequence: CASTPRTKQFF. DNA for the CDR3: TGTGCCAGCACCCCTCGGACCAAGCAGTTCTTC. The chain joins TRBV7-9 to TRBJ2-1; D gene unclear. Trimming pared 7 bases from V and 11 bases from J, leaving 12 bases between. Germline values: CDR1 SEHNR, CDR2 FQNEAQ (reference sequence). The CDR3 is 11 residues long.

This chain's CDR3 is CASSGGYEQYF. The DNA of the CDR3 is TGTGCCAGCAGTGGCGGCTACGAGCAGTACTTC. The J gene is TRBJ2-7, the V gene TRBV27; D not certain. V shed 5 bases and J shed 3 bases, with 5 bases lying between them. The CDR3 sequence is 11 residues long. In germline, CDR1 is MNHEY, CDR2 SMNVEV (reference sequence).

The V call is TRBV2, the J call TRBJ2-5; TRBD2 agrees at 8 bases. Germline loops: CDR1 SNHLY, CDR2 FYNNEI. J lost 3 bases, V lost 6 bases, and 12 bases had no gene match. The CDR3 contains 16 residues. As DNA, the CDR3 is TGTGCCAGCAGGGGTAAGAGACTAGCGAAAGAAGAGACCCAGTACTTC. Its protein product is CASRGKRLAKEETQYF.

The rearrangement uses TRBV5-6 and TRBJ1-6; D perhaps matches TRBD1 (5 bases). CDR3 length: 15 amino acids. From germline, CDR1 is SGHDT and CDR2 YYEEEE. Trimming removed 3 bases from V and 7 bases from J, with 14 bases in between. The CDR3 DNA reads TGTGCCAGCAGCTCCGGGTCCTGGGGGAATTCACCCCTCCACTTT. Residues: CASSSGSWGNSPLHF.

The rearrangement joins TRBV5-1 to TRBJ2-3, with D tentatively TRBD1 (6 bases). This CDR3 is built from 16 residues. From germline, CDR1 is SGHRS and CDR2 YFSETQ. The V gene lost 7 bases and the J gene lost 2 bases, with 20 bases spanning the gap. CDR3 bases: TGCGCCAGCCGCCCGGGGTTGGGACAATACACAGATACGCAGTATTTT. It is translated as CASRPGLGQYTDTQYF.

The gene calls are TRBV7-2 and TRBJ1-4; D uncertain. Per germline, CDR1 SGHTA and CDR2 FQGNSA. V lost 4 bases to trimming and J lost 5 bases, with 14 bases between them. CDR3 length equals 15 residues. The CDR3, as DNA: TGTGCCAGCAGCTCGGGCCCACGCCCAAATGAAAAACTGTTTTTT. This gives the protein CASSSGPRPNEKLFF.

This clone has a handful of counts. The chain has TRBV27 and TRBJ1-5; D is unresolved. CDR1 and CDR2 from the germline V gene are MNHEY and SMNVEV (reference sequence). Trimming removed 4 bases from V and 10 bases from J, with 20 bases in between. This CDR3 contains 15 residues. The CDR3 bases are TGTGCCAGCAGTTCCCTCGGCCCTCCTCTATCCCCCCAGCATTTT. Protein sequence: CASSSLGPPLSPQHF.

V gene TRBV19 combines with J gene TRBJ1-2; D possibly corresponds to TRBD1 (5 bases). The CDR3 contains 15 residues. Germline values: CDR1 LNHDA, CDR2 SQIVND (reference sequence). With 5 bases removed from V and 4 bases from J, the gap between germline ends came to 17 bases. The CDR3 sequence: CASSVGPGRGYGYTF. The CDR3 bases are TGTGCCAGTAGTGTGGGACCCGGCAGAGGCTATGGCTACACCTTC.